These T cell receptor beta chains were read from a single sample in a study of blood T cell repertoires in COVID-19. Profiling relied on immunoSEQ multiplex PCR, and the TCRdb table lists in-frame clones only, not all of them. Of a few hundred thousand clones in the sample, around 87% were seen once. Sequences were obtained from peripheral blood. Receptors were obtained from a woman in her 70s with active or convalescent COVID-19. Each CDR3 is given with its conserved first and last residue. The D gene is left open where the match is weak. Some rows have no size entry. The others give once, few or many, or a class for an expanded clone.

clone_size,j_call,d_call,v_call,cdr3_aa,cdr3_nt
.,TRBJ1-6,.,TRBV5-1,CASSSGNSYNSPLHF,TGCGCCAGCAGCTCCGGGAACTCGTATAATTCACCCCTCCACTTT
.,TRBJ1-5,.,TRBV5-5,CASSFTDSNQPQHF,TGTGCCAGCAGCTTTACAGATAGCAATCAGCCCCAGCATTTT
.,TRBJ2-5,.,TRBV15,CATSRTGPETQYF,TGTGCCACCAGCAGAACAGGGCCTGAGACCCAGTACTTC
.,TRBJ1-1,.,TRBV7-9,CASSLASGWTEAFF,TGTGCCAGCAGCTTAGCGTCGGGATGGACTGAAGCTTTCTTT
.,TRBJ1-2,.,TRBV7-3,CASSLKSGYYGYTF,TGTGCCAGCAGCTTAAAATCCGGGTACTATGGCTACACCTTC
.,TRBJ2-7,TRBD1,TRBV5-5,CASSLDRGLYEQYF,TGTGCCAGCAGCTTGGACAGGGGCCTTTACGAGCAGTACTTC
.,TRBJ2-6,TRBD1,TRBV5-4,CASSITGQGSSGANVLTF,TGTGCCAGCAGTATCACGGGACAGGGCTCCTCTGGGGCCAACGTCCTGACTTTC
.,TRBJ1-6,.,TRBV2,CASTRVGNSPLHF,TGTGCCAGCACCAGGGTTGGTAATTCACCCCTCCACTTT
.,TRBJ2-6,TRBD1,TRBV13,CASSLRTGSSGANVLTF,TGTGCCAGCAGCTTAAGGACAGGCAGCTCTGGGGCCAACGTCCTGACTTTC
.,TRBJ1-1,TRBD1,TRBV24-1,CATSGDRATEAFF,TGTGCCACCAGTGGTGACAGGGCCACTGAAGCTTTCTTT
.,TRBJ2-1,.,TRBV7-2,CASSTRTGSSYNEQFF,TGTGCCAGCAGCACGCGTACAGGGAGCTCCTACAATGAGCAGTTCTTC
.,TRBJ1-5,TRBD1,TRBV2,CASRGTASNQPQHF,TGTGCCAGCAGGGGGACAGCCAGCAATCAGCCCCAGCATTTT
.,TRBJ1-2,TRBD1,TRBV6-2/TRBV6-3,CASTYSTGGLGGYTF,TGTGCCAGCACCTACTCGACAGGGGGCCTTGGAGGCTACACCTTC
.,TRBJ1-1,.,TRBV19,CASSLRQHLNTEAFF,TGTGCCAGTAGTCTTCGACAGCACCTGAACACTGAAGCTTTCTTT
many,TRBJ2-3,.,TRBV27,CASMRTRTDTQYF,TGTGCCAGCATGCGCACCCGCACAGATACGCAGTATTTT
.,TRBJ1-5,.,TRBV3-1/TRBV3-2,CASSQGGDSSNQPQHF,TGTGCCAGCAGCCAGGGCGGGGATTCAAGCAATCAGCCCCAGCATTTT
few,TRBJ1-2,.,TRBV10-3,CAISERPTDYGYTF,TGTGCCATCAGTGAGCGCCCTACCGACTATGGCTACACCTTC
.,TRBJ2-2,.,TRBV9,CASSVGTPGTGELFF,TGTGCCAGCAGCGTTGGAACTCCGGGCACCGGGGAGCTGTTTTTT
.,TRBJ1-4,.,TRBV7-2,CASSLSGGEKLFF,TGTGCCAGCAGCTTGTCGGGTGGGGAAAAACTGTTTTTT
.,TRBJ1-1,.,TRBV7-2,CASSLHRSLNTEAFF,TGTGCCAGCAGCTTACACAGGTCCCTGAACACTGAAGCTTTCTTT
.,TRBJ1-2,.,TRBV6-1,CASSESAIYGYTF,TGTGCCAGCAGTGAGTCCGCTATCTATGGCTACACCTTC
.,TRBJ1-3,.,TRBV7-2,CASSLLGPGSGNTIYF,TGTGCCAGCAGCTTGCTCGGTCCAGGGTCCGGAAACACCATATATTTT
.,TRBJ2-7,.,TRBV9,CASSVGGVGYYEQYF,TGTGCCAGCAGCGTAGGGGGGGTAGGATACTACGAGCAGTACTTC
.,TRBJ1-2,TRBD1,TRBV9,CASSPTDRDYGYTF,TGTGCCAGCAGCCCCACCGACAGGGACTATGGCTACACCTTC
.,TRBJ1-5,.,TRBV18,CASSRGDGQPQHF,TGTGCCAGCTCACGCGGGGACGGACAGCCCCAGCATTTT
.,TRBJ1-4,TRBD1,TRBV19,CASSIGGTDREKLFF,TGTGCCAGTAGTATAGGAGGGACAGATCGTGAAAAACTGTTTTTT
.,TRBJ1-6,TRBD1,TRBV5-1,CASSLGPGQGTSPLHF,TGCGCCAGCAGCTTGGGGCCGGGACAGGGTACTTCACCCCTCCACTTT
.,TRBJ2-7,.,TRBV7-6,CASSHGSDPLYEQYF,TGTGCCAGCAGTCACGGGTCAGATCCCCTTTACGAGCAGTACTTC
.,TRBJ1-1,TRBD1,TRBV5-4,CASSLAGGLAEAFF,TGTGCCAGCAGCTTGGCAGGGGGCCTCGCTGAAGCTTTCTTT
.,TRBJ1-1,.,TRBV5-5,CASSLDIGGTEAFF,TGTGCCAGCAGCTTGGATATTGGAGGGACTGAAGCTTTCTTT
.,TRBJ1-1,TRBD1,TRBV5-1,CASRYLQGAGVEAFF,TGCGCCAGCAGATATCTACAGGGGGCTGGGGTAGAAGCTTTCTTT
.,TRBJ2-5,.,TRBV5-6,CASSFQGTVQETQYF,TGTGCCAGCAGCTTTCAGGGGACGGTCCAAGAGACCCAGTACTTC
.,TRBJ1-2,TRBD1,TRBV5-1,CASSLDRGMSGYTF,TGCGCCAGCAGCTTGGACAGGGGCATGTCTGGCTACACCTTC
.,TRBJ2-7,.,TRBV12-5,CASGLSTSYEQYF,TGTGCTAGTGGTTTGTCTACTAGCTACGAGCAGTACTTC
.,TRBJ1-3,.,TRBV19,CASSPNAGTGNTIYF,TGTGCCAGTAGTCCGAACGCAGGGACTGGAAACACCATATATTTT
.,TRBJ2-4,TRBD1,TRBV6-2/TRBV6-3,CASSAPGQGAGNIQYF,TGTGCCAGCAGTGCCCCGGGACAGGGAGCGGGCAACATTCAGTACTTC
.,TRBJ1-1,TRBD1,TRBV5-6,CASSLRQGAGMNTEAFF,TGTGCCAGCAGCCTTAGACAGGGGGCAGGAATGAACACTGAAGCTTTCTTT
once,TRBJ2-7,TRBD2,TRBV13,CASSLGVTSGDEQYF,TGTGCCAGCAGCTTAGGAGTAACTAGCGGAGACGAGCAGTACTTC
.,TRBJ2-7,.,TRBV6-2/TRBV6-3,CASSSFPVGPKYF,TGTGCCAGCAGTTCCTTTCCCGTGGGGCCTAAGTACTTC
.,TRBJ1-1,.,TRBV12-3/TRBV12-4,CASSLVGRAFF,TGTGCCAGCAGTTTAGTGGGGAGGGCTTTCTTT
.,TRBJ2-3,TRBD2,TRBV11-2,CASSTGLAGTTADTQYF,TGTGCCAGCAGCACGGGACTAGCGGGGACTACGGCAGATACGCAGTATTTT
.,TRBJ2-2,.,TRBV6-5,CASSGVVVGTGELFF,TGTGCCAGCAGCGGCGTTGTGGTCGGGACCGGGGAGCTGTTTTTT
.,TRBJ2-3,TRBD2,TRBV5-1,CASSSRGTSGTDTQYF,TGCGCCAGCAGCTCCCGAGGGACTAGCGGAACCGATACGCAGTATTTT
once,TRBJ1-4,.,TRBV9,CASSDRDGRGNEKLFF,TGTGCCAGCAGCGATCGGGACGGGAGGGGAAATGAAAAACTGTTTTTT
.,TRBJ1-4,.,TRBV28,CASSLGAGEKLFF,TGTGCCAGCAGTTTGGGGGCAGGGGAAAAACTGTTTTTT
.,TRBJ1-2,TRBD1,TRBV7-2,CASSPTGGRYGYTF,TGTGCCAGCAGCCCGACAGGGGGTAGATATGGCTACACCTTC
.,TRBJ2-2,TRBD2,TRBV7-9,CASSRGTTSIYTGELFF,TGTGCCAGCAGCCGTGGGACGACTAGCATATACACCGGGGAGCTGTTTTTT
.,TRBJ2-2,TRBD1,TRBV10-1,CASGQGGGLFF,TGCGCCAGCGGACAGGGTGGGGGGCTGTTTTTT
once,TRBJ1-2,TRBD1,TRBV4-3,CASSQAGQGSGYTF,TGCGCCAGCAGCCAAGCGGGACAGGGAAGCGGCTACACCTTC
.,TRBJ2-5,TRBD1,TRBV6-5,CASSPQTGAGTQYF,TGTGCCAGCAGTCCACAGACAGGGGCGGGGACCCAGTACTTC
.,TRBJ2-5,.,TRBV9,CASSVGVGLGEETQYF,TGTGCCAGCAGCGTAGGGGTCGGGCTGGGAGAGGAGACCCAGTACTTC
.,TRBJ1-1,TRBD1,TRBV28,CAFSRGGSEAFF,TGTGCCTTCTCGAGAGGGGGCAGTGAAGCTTTCTTT
few,TRBJ1-5,.,TRBV19,CASSIHGDQPQHF,TGTGCCAGTAGTATCCATGGAGATCAGCCCCAGCATTTT
.,TRBJ1-2,.,TRBV5-1,CASSPQWANYGYTF,TGCGCCAGCAGCCCCCAATGGGCCAACTATGGCTACACCTTC
.,TRBJ1-2,TRBD1,TRBV6-2/TRBV6-3,CASSYSIYAGTDYGYTF,TGTGCCAGCAGTTACTCAATCTATGCCGGGACAGACTATGGCTACACCTTC
.,TRBJ2-1,TRBD1,TRBV5-8,CASRPTGTAYNEQFF,TGTGCCAGCAGGCCAACCGGGACAGCTTACAATGAGCAGTTCTTC
.,TRBJ2-7,TRBD1,TRBV2,CATQGNEQYF,TGTGCCACACAGGGGAACGAGCAGTACTTC
.,TRBJ2-1,TRBD2,TRBV4-3,CASSQDLLSGGHLSYNEQFF,TGCGCCAGCAGCCAAGATCTTTTGAGCGGGGGGCACCTCTCCTACAATGAGCAGTTCTTC
.,TRBJ1-4,.,TRBV9,CASSAGPGSTTSNEKLFF,TGTGCCAGCAGCGCCGGCCCGGGGAGCACAACTTCTAATGAAAAACTGTTTTTT